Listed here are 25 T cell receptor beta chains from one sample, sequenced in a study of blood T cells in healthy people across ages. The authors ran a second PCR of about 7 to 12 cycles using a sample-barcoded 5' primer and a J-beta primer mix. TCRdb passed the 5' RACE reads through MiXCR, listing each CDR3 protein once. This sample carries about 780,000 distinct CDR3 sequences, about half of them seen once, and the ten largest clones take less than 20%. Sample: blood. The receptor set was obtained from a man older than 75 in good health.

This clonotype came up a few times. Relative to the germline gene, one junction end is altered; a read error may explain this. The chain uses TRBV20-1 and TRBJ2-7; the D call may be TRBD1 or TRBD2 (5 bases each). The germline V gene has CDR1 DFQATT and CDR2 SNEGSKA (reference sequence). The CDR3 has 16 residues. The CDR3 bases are TGCAGTGCTAGGACTCTACAGGAAATTTTCGACTACGGGCAGTACTTC. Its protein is CSARTLQEIFDYGQYF.

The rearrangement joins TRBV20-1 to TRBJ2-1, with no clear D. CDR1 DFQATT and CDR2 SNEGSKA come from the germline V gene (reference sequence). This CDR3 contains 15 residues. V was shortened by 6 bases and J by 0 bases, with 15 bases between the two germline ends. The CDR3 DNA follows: TGCAGTGCATCGGAGCACCAACGCTCCTACAATGAGCAGTTCTTC. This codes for CSASEHQRSYNEQFF.

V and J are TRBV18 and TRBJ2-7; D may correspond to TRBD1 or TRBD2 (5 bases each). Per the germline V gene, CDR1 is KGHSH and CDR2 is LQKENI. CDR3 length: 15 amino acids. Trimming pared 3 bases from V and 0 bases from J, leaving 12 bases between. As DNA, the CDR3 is TGTGCCAGCTCACCGGGGACCTATCCCTCCTACGAGCAGTACTTC. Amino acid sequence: CASSPGTYPSYEQYF.

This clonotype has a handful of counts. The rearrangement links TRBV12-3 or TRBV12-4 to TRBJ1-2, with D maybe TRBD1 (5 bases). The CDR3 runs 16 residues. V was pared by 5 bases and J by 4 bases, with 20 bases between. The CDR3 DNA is TGTGCCAGCAGTCCCGGGGGAAGCAGAGGGACCTATGGCTACACCTTC. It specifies CASSPGGSRGTYGYTF.

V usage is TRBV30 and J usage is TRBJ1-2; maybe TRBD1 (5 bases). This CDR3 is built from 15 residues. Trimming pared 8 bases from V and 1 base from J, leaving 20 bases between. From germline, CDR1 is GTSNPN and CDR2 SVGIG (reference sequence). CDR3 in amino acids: CAGRQINPLNYGYTF. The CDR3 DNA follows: TGTGCCGGAAGACAGATCAATCCCCTTAACTATGGCTACACCTTC.

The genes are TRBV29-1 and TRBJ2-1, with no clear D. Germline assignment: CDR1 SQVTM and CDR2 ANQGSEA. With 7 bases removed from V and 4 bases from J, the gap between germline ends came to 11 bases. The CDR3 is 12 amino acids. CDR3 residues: CSETEGYNEQFF. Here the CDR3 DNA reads TGCAGCGAAACCGAAGGATACAATGAGCAGTTCTTC.

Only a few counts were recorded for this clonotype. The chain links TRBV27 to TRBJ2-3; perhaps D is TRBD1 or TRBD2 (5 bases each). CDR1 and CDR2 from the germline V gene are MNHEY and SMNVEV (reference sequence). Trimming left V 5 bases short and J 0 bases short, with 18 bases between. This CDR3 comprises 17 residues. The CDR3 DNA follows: TGTGCCAGCAGTCCGATTAAGGGACCTATTAGCACAGATACGCAGTATTTT. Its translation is CASSPIKGPISTDTQYF.

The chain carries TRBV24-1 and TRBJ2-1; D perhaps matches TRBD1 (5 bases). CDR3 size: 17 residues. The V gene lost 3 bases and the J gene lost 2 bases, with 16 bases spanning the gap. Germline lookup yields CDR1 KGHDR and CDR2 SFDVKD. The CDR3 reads CATSDGADVAPYNEQFF. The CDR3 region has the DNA TGTGCCACCAGTGATGGGGCCGATGTAGCACCCTACAATGAGCAGTTCTTC.

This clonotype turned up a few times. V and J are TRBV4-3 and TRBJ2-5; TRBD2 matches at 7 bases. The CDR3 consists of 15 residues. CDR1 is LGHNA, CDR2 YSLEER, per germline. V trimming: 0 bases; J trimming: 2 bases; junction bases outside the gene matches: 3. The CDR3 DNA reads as TGCGCCAGCAGCCAAGACGCGGGGGATCAAGAGACCCAGTACTTC. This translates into CASSQDAGDQETQYF.

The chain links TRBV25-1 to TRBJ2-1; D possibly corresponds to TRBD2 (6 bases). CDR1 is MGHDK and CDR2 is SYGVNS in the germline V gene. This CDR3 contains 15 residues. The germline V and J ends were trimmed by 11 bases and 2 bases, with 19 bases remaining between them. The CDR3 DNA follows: TGTGCCGGCGGTGACGGGAGCCCCACCTACAATGAGCAGTTCTTC. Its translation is CAGGDGSPTYNEQFF.

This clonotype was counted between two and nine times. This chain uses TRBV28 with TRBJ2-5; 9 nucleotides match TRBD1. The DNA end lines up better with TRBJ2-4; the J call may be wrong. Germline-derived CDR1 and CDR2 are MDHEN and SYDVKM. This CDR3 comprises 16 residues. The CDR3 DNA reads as TGTGCCAGCAGTTTGACCGGGACAGGGTCCAAAAACATTCAGTACTTC. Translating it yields CASSLTGTGSKNIQYF.

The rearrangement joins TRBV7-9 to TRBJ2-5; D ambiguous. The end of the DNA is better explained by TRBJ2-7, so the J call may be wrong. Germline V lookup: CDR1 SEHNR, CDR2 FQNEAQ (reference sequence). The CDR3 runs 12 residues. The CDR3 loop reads CASSVHPDEQYF. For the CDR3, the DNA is TGTGCCAGCAGCGTACACCCGGACGAGCAGTACTTC.

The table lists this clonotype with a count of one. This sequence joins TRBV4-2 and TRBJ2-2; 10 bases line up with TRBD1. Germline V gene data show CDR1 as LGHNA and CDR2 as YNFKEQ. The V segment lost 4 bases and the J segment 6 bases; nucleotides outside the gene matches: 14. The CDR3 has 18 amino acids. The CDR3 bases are TGTGCCAGCAGCCGCAGCACTTCGACAGGGGGCAGGCCCGGGGAGCTGTTTTTT. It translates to CASSRSTSTGGRPGELFF.

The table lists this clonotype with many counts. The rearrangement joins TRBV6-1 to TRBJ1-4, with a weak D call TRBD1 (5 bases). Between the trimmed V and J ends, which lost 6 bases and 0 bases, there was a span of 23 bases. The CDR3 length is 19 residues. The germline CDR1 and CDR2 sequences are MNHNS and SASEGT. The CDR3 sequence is CASSRLFGGKRATNEKLFF. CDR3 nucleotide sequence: TGTGCCAGCAGCCGTTTGTTCGGGGGGAAGCGGGCAACTAATGAAAAACTGTTTTTT.

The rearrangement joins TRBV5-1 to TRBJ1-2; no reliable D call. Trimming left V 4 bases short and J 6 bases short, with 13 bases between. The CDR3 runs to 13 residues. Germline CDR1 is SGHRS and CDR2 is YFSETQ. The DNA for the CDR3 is TGCGCCAGCAGCCACCCATCCTGGGATGGCTACACCTTC. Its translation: CASSHPSWDGYTF.

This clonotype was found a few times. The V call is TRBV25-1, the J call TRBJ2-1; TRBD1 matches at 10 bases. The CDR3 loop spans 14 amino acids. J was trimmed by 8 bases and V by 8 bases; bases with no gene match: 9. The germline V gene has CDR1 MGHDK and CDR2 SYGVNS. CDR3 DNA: TGTGCCAGCTTTCCCGGGACAGGGGCCCATGAGCAGTTCTTC. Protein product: CASFPGTGAHEQFF.

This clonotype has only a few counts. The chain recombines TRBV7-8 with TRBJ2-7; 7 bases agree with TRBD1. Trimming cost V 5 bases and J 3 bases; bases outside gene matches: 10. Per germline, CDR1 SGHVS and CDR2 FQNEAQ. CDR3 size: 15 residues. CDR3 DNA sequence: TGTGCCAGCAGCCCGGGGACAGTGGTCGTCTACGAGCAGTACTTC. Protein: CASSPGTVVVYEQYF.

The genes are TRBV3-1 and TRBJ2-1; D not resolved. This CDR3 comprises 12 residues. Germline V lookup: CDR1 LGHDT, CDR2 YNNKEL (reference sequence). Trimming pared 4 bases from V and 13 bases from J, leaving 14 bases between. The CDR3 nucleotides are TGTGCCAGCAGCCCGTTCGGTGAGACCCAGTTCTTC. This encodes CASSPFGETQFF.

The CDR3 nucleotides are TGTGCCATCAGTGAAACTAGCGGCTACACAGATACGCAGTATTTT. It is translated as CAISETSGYTDTQYF. The V and J genes are TRBV10-3 and TRBJ2-3; TRBD2 matches 8 bases. V shed 3 bases, J shed 2 bases, and the junction held 4 bases outside the gene matches. The germline V gene has CDR1 ENHRY and CDR2 SYGVKD. The CDR3 runs 15 residues.

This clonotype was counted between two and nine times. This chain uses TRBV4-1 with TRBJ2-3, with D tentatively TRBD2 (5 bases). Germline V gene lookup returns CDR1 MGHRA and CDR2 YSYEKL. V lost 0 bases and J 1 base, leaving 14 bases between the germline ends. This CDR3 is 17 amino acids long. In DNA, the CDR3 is TGCGCCAGCAGCCAAGACGAGAGCGGAGAAGGCACAGATACGCAGTATTTT. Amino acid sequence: CASSQDESGEGTDTQYF.

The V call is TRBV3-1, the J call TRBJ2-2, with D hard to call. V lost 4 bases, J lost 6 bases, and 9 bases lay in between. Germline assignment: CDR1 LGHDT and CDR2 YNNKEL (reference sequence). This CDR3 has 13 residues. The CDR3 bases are TGTGCCAGCAGCCCATCCTTGGCCGGGGAGCTGTTTTTT. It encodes CASSPSLAGELFF.

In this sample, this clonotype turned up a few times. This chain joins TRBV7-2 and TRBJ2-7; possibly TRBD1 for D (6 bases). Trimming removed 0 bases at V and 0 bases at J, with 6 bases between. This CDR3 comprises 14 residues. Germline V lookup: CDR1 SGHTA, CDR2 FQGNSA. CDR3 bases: TGTGCCAGCAGCTTAGCGGACAGCTCCTACGAGCAGTACTTC. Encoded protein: CASSLADSSYEQYF.

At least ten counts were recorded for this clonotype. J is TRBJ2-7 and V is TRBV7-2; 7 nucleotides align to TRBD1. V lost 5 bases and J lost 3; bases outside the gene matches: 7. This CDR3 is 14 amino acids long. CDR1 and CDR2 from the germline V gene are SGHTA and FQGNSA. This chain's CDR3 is CASSPRDSFYEQYF. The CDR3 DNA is TGTGCCAGCAGCCCCCGGGACAGCTTCTACGAGCAGTACTTC.

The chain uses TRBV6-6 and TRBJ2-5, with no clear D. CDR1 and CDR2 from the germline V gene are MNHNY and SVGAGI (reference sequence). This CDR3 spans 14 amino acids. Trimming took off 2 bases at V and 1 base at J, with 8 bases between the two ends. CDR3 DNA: TGTGCCAGCAGTTACGTGGTGGCCCAAGAGACCCAGTACTTC. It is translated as CASSYVVAQETQYF.

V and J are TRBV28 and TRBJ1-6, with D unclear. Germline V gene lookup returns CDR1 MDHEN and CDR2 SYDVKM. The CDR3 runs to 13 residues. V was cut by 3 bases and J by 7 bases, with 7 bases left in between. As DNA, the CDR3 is TGTGCCAGCAGTTTCGATCAGAATTCACCCCTCCACTTT. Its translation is CASSFDQNSPLHF.